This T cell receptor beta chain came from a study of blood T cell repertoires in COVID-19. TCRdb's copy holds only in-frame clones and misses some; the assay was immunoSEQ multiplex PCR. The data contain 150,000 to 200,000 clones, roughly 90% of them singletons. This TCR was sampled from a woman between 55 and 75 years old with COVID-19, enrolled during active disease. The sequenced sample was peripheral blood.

This CDR3 reads CASSLQYTQYF. CDR3 sequence (DNA): TGTGCCAGCAGCTTACAGTATACGCAGTATTTT. The rearrangement uses TRBV7-9 and TRBJ2-3; D is unresolved. The CDR3 contains 11 residues. V shed 2 bases and J shed 7 bases, with 4 bases lying between them. CDR1 is SEHNR, CDR2 FQNEAQ, per germline (reference sequence).